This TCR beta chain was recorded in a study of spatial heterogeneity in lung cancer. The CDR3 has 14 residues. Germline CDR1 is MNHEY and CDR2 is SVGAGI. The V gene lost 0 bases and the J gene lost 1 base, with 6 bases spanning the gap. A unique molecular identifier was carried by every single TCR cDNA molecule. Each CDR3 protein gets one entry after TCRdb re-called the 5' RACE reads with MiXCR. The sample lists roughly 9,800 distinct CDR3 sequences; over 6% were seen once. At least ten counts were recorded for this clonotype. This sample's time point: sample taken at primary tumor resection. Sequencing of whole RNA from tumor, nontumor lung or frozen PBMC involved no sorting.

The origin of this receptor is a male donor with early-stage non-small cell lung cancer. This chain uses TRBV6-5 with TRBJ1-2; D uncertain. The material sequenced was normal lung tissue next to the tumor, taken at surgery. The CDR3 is CASSYSGFNYGYTF. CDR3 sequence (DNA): TGTGCCAGCAGTTACTCCGGGTTTAACTATGGCTACACCTTC.